This TCR beta chain was sequenced in a study of technical replicates of blood from several donors (dated by TCRdb to the late 2010s). The library was produced with the immunoSEQ multiplex PCR assay. Sourced from immuneACCESS, this table was stored by TCRdb with only in-frame sequences that have V and J called. A share of the clones is absent; for the studies checked, an unresolved V gene accounts for under half, and the remainder has no known explanation. The sample yields approximately 73,000 clones; about 92% were counted once. The ten largest clones capture around 0.4% of the sample. On this clone: Its recognized antigen is unknown. Per-base qualities were not stored, and no clone one base away is much larger.

The TCR originated in a human donor in good health. Source material: T cells isolated from PBMCs.

The nucleotide sequence is TGTGCCATCAGTTCGGGGTCATCCTCCTACGAGCAGTACTTC. This translates into CAISSGSSSYEQYF. The chain joins TRBV10-3 to TRBJ2-7; the D region possibly corresponds to TRBD2 (5 bases align). The CDR3 has 14 amino acids, counting the end cysteine and phenylalanine. The entry retains the CDR3 DNA only, 42 bases that are in frame from base 1. Sequences ENHRY (CDR1) and SYGVKD (CDR2) are obtained from the germline V gene. V and J are truncated by 5 bases and 0 bases respectively, leaving an intervening sequence of 11 bases.